A single sample is the source of the 11 T cell receptor beta chains below, sequenced in a study of CD8 T cells in ankylosing spondylitis. Using its own MiXCR run on the 5' RACE reads, TCRdb lists one record per CDR3 protein. The table lists roughly 250,000 distinct CDR3 sequences, around 9.2% of them singletons. What was sequenced was blood, either unsorted or a sorted T cell fraction (not recorded which). The receptor set was obtained from a male donor with ankylosing spondylitis or in good health (not recorded which).

This clonotype was picked up many times. The rearrangement joins TRBV20-1 to TRBJ2-1; 11 bases fit TRBD2. The CDR3 spans 15 residues. The V and J ends lost 1 base and 9 bases, in that order; junction bases with no gene match: 8. From germline, CDR1 is DFQATT and CDR2 SNEGSKA (reference sequence). CDR3 in DNA: TGCAGTGCTAGAGGACTAGCGGGATGGGGCGGTGAGCAGTTCTTC. Amino acid sequence: CSARGLAGWGGEQFF.

This clonotype appeared many times. The rearrangement joins TRBV20-1 to TRBJ1-1, with D possibly TRBD1 on 5 matching bases. Per the germline V gene, CDR1 is DFQATT and CDR2 is SNEGSKA (reference sequence). This CDR3 contains 14 residues. V dropped 1 base and J dropped 3 bases, with 12 bases sitting between them. In DNA form, the CDR3 reads TGCAGTGCTAGAGTCATGGGGACTTACACTGAAGCTTTCTTT. Its translation is CSARVMGTYTEAFF.

CDR3 protein: CAWGQGVRTGELFF. The CDR3, as DNA: TGTGCCTGGGGACAGGGGGTGAGGACCGGGGAGCTGTTTTTT. The gene calls are TRBV30 and TRBJ2-2, with 10 bases that match TRBD1. The germline V gene encodes CDR1 GTSNPN and CDR2 SVGIG (reference sequence). V trimming: 5 bases; J trimming: 5 bases; junction bases outside the gene matches: 5. The length of the CDR3 is 14 residues.

This clonotype was counted at least ten times. The J gene is TRBJ1-1, the V gene TRBV3-1; unclear D gene. The CDR3 spans 15 residues. CDR1 and CDR2 from the germline V gene are LGHDT and YNNKEL (reference sequence). Trimming took 1 base from V and 1 from J, leaving 10 bases between them. CDR3 protein: CASSQVGWGNTEAFF. CDR3 bases: TGTGCCAGCAGCCAAGTTGGGTGGGGGAACACTGAAGCTTTCTTT.

In its sample, this clonotype was seen many times. The rearrangement uses TRBV6-5 and TRBJ1-1, with a weak D call TRBD1 (5 bases). CDR1 MNHEY and CDR2 SVGAGI come from the germline V gene. Trimming pared 2 bases from V and 1 base from J, leaving 11 bases between. CDR3 size: 15 residues. The CDR3 spells CASSYQPGPNTEAFF. DNA of the CDR3: TGTGCCAGCAGTTACCAACCAGGGCCGAACACTGAAGCTTTCTTT.

At least ten counts were recorded for this clonotype. The CDR3 coding sequence is TGTGCCTGGAAGGGGGAAGGGGTACTACAAGAGACCCAGTACTTC. Translating it yields CAWKGEGVLQETQYF. The chain combines TRBV30 with TRBJ2-5, with D tentatively TRBD1 (6 bases). The germline V and J ends were trimmed by 4 bases and 2 bases, with 17 bases remaining between them. Per the germline V gene, CDR1 is GTSNPN and CDR2 is SVGIG (reference sequence). CDR3 length: 15 amino acids.

There are many counts of this clonotype. This sequence joins TRBV24-1 and TRBJ2-3; 10 bases agree with TRBD2. The CDR3 has 15 amino acids. Germline loops: CDR1 KGHDR, CDR2 SFDVKD. Losses at the gene ends were 5 bases for V and 3 bases for J; bases not matched to a gene: 4. The CDR3 loop reads CATSVPGLATDTQYF. The CDR3 DNA reads TGTGCCACCAGTGTTCCGGGACTAGCGACAGATACGCAGTATTTT.

At least ten counts were recorded for this clonotype. The rearrangement uses TRBV29-1 and TRBJ2-5; 8 positions agree with TRBD2. Trimming removed 2 bases from V and 3 bases from J; junction bases left unmatched: 2. CDR3 size: 13 residues. In germline, CDR1 is SQVTM, CDR2 ANQGSEA. The CDR3 region has the DNA TGCAGCGTTGAACCGGGACTAGAAGAGACCCAGTACTTC. Amino acids: CSVEPGLEETQYF.

This clonotype showed up many times. The genes are TRBV24-1 and TRBJ1-5; 7 bases match TRBD1. V was pared by 12 bases and J by 2 bases, with 6 bases of the junction left unmatched. The CDR3 extends over 13 amino acids. The germline CDR1 and CDR2 sequences are KGHDR and SFDVKD. The DNA for the CDR3 is TGTGCCTCACAGGGGTCAGGCAATCAGCCCCAGCATTTT. Its translation: CASQGSGNQPQHF.

This clonotype was seen more than once but under ten times. V is TRBV10-3 and J is TRBJ2-5, with D uncertain. Germline V lookup: CDR1 ENHRY, CDR2 SYGVKD. The length of the CDR3 is 13 residues. V was clipped by 3 bases and J by 2 bases, with 7 bases between them. The CDR3 loop reads CAISDGQQETQYF. In nucleotides, the CDR3 is TGTGCCATCAGTGACGGGCAGCAAGAGACCCAGTACTTC.

This clonotype has more than one count but fewer than ten. The V gene is TRBV7-2, the J gene TRBJ2-4; no reliable D call. The V end was cut by 3 bases, the J end by 0 bases, with 9 bases between. CDR3 size: 15 residues. Germline V CDR1 and CDR2: SGHTA, FQGNSA. The CDR3 reads CASSFSGLAKNIQYF. CDR3 nucleotide sequence: TGTGCCAGCAGCTTTTCCGGATTAGCCAAAAACATTCAGTACTTC.